The next 29 T cell receptor beta chains were all read from a single sample in a study of beta chain features in type 1 diabetes. Sequenced material consisted of expressed TCRB transcripts (all of the isolated RNA was reverse transcribed). Only in-frame clones appear in the TCRdb table, and some are missing; sequencing was by immunoSEQ multiplex PCR. The table has hundreds of thousands of clones, 15% to 18% seen once. The sequenced material came from naive CD4+ T cells from blood. These receptors were collected from a man younger than 35 in good health.

The chain joins TRBV7-3 to TRBJ2-1, with D uncertain. The CDR3 runs 17 residues. Germline CDR1 and CDR2: SGHTA and FQGTGA. Between the trimmed V and J ends, which lost 2 bases and 0 bases, there was a span of 14 bases. The CDR3 DNA reads as TGTGCCAGCAGCTTATCCGGGTCCCTAAGCTCCTACAATGAGCAGTTCTTC. Protein: CASSLSGSLSSYNEQFF.

Of note for this clone: One end of the junction fails to match germline, which may point to a read error. V is TRBV28 and J is TRBJ1-4, with 8 bases that match TRBD1. Germline V gene lookup returns CDR1 MDHEN and CDR2 SYDVKM. CDR3 length: 12 amino acids. The CDR3 DNA follows: TGTGCCAGCAGTTTAAGGTCGGGACAGGCGATTTTT. It encodes CASSLRSGQAIF.

In its sample, this clone was seen a few times. This chain connects TRBV18 to TRBJ2-4; TRBD1 matches at 7 bases. From germline, CDR1 is KGHSH and CDR2 LQKENI. CDR3 length equals 17 residues. V was clipped by 3 bases and J by 0 bases; unmatched bases: 8. CDR3 coding DNA: TGTGCCAGCTCACCGCCCGGACAGGTTATAGCCAAAAACATTCAGTACTTC. Translating gives CASSPPGQVIAKNIQYF.

This clone was detected a few times. The chain has TRBV7-2 and TRBJ2-4; TRBD1 matches 7 bases. The junction had 11 bases not matched to a gene; V was cut back by 1 base and J by 2 bases. The CDR3 spans 18 residues. Germline V gives CDR1 SGHTA, CDR2 FQGNSA. The DNA of the CDR3 is TGTGCCAGCAGCTTAGAGGGGGCCCGCCCGGCGACCAAAAACATTCAGTACTTC. It codes for CASSLEGARPATKNIQYF.

This clone has more than one count but fewer than ten. V and J are TRBV29-1 and TRBJ1-4; 11 nucleotides line up with TRBD1. V lost 7 bases, J lost 7 bases, and 8 bases stayed unmatched. The CDR3 spans 14 residues. CDR1 and CDR2 (germline): SQVTM, ANQGSEA. CDR3 amino acids: CSAGQGAIGEKLFF. In DNA form, the CDR3 reads TGCAGCGCCGGACAGGGGGCTATAGGTGAAAAACTGTTTTTT. Combining the CDR3 with reference TRBV29-1 and TRBJ1-4 gives the whole variable domain SAVISQKPSRDICQRGTSLTIQCQVDSQVTMMFWYRQQPGQSLTLIATANQGSEATYESGFVIDKFPISRPNLTFSTLTVSNMSPEDSSIYLCSAGQGAIGEKLFFGSGTQLSVL.

This clone has at least ten counts. J is TRBJ2-7 and V is TRBV18; tentatively, D is TRBD1 (6 bases). The CDR3 runs 15 residues. Looked up from germline, CDR1 is KGHSH and CDR2 is LQKENI. V shed 2 bases and J shed 4 bases, with 15 bases lying between them. CDR3 protein: CASSPTGTNLYEQYF. CDR3 in DNA: TGTGCCAGCTCACCAACCGGGACAAACCTTTACGAGCAGTACTTC.

The rearrangement uses TRBV5-1 and TRBJ2-7; D perhaps matches TRBD1 (7 bases). This CDR3 has 18 amino acids. Trimming pared 4 bases from V and 0 bases from J, leaving 23 bases between. Germline lookup yields CDR1 SGHRS and CDR2 YFSETQ. As DNA, the CDR3 is TGCGCCAGCAGCCCGGGGGTCTACCAGGACAGGTTCTCCTACGAGCAGTACTTC. As protein: CASSPGVYQDRFSYEQYF.

The chain employs TRBV4-2 and TRBJ2-3, with 13 nucleotides matching TRBD2. Germline V lookup: CDR1 LGHNA, CDR2 YNFKEQ. V lost 4 bases and J lost 2; bases outside the gene matches: 6. The CDR3 is 17 amino acids. In nucleotides, the CDR3 is TGTGCCAGCAGCCTGCAACTAGCGGGAGGGTCCACAGATACGCAGTATTTT. Residues: CASSLQLAGGSTDTQYF.

The chain uses TRBV5-1 and TRBJ2-3; D perhaps matches TRBD1 (6 bases). V was pared by 4 bases and J by 5 bases, with 20 bases between. This CDR3 has 16 residues. Germline lookup yields CDR1 SGHRS and CDR2 YFSETQ. The CDR3 is CASSRNRDDPRDTQYF. In DNA, the CDR3 is TGCGCCAGCAGCCGAAACAGGGATGACCCACGAGATACGCAGTATTTT. The whole variable domain, filled in from reference TRBV5-1 and TRBJ2-3, reads KAGVTQTPRYLIKTRGQQVTLSCSPISGHRSVSWYQQTPGQGLQFLFEYFSETQRNKGNFPGRFSGRQFSNSRSEMNVSTLELGDSALYLCASSRNRDDPRDTQYFGPGTRLTVL.

This clone was counted only a few times. The chain recombines TRBV7-2 with TRBJ2-1, with TRBD1 matching over 7 bases. Germline CDR1 and CDR2: SGHTA and FQGNSA. This CDR3 comprises 15 residues. The V and J ends lost 4 bases and 5 bases, in that order; junction bases with no gene match: 8. CDR3 in amino acids: CASSSYRGPHNEQFF. CDR3 in DNA: TGTGCCAGCAGCTCCTACAGGGGCCCCCACAATGAGCAGTTCTTC.

This clone has more than one count but fewer than ten. Written as DNA, the CDR3 is TGTGCCAGCAGTGAAGTCGGGACGGGGGAGCAGTACTTC. Encoded protein: CASSEVGTGEQYF. The rearrangement links TRBV6-1 to TRBJ2-7; D possibly matches TRBD1 or TRBD2 (5 bases each). The length of the CDR3 is 13 residues. Germline lookup yields CDR1 MNHNS and CDR2 SASEGT. V was cut by 1 base and J by 7 bases, with 11 bases left in between.

This clone was seen only a few times. This chain joins TRBV7-2 and TRBJ2-2, with D tentatively TRBD1 or TRBD2 (5 bases each). Germline V gives CDR1 SGHTA, CDR2 FQGNSA. The CDR3 has 13 residues. Trimming pared 8 bases from V and 0 bases from J, leaving 7 bases between. The CDR3 loop is CASGTSNTGELFF. The CDR3 coding sequence is TGTGCCAGCGGGACCTCGAACACCGGGGAGCTGTTTTTT.

This clone was seen only a few times. This sequence joins TRBV7-3 and TRBJ2-4, with TRBD1 matching over 7 bases. The CDR3 runs to 13 residues. CDR1 SGHTA and CDR2 FQGTGA come from the germline V gene. J lost 5 bases, V lost 5 bases, and 3 bases had no gene match. The CDR3 DNA is TGTGCCAGCAGCCGCACAGGGGAAAACATTCAGTACTTC. Translated, it gives CASSRTGENIQYF.

At least ten counts were recorded for this clone. The rearrangement joins TRBV14 to TRBJ2-5; D is undetermined. CDR3 length: 13 amino acids. The V end lost 5 bases, the J end lost 4 bases, and 11 bases lay between the germline ends. The germline CDR1 and CDR2 sequences are SGHDN and FVKESK. CDR3 region: CASSLGFPETQYF. Written as DNA, the CDR3 is TGTGCCAGCAGCTTGGGATTTCCAGAGACCCAGTACTTC.

This sequence joins TRBV7-9 and TRBJ1-6; 8 positions match TRBD1. Germline trimming cut 6 bases from V and 8 bases from J; bases unmatched to any gene: 9. The CDR3 has 15 residues. The germline V gene encodes CDR1 SEHNR and CDR2 FQNEAQ (reference sequence). The CDR3 spells CASRPKTGEHSPLHF. CDR3 in DNA: TGTGCCAGCAGACCGAAGACAGGGGAACATTCACCCCTCCACTTT.

This clone appeared a few times. One end of the junction fails to match germline, which may point to a read error. The rearrangement uses TRBV7-2 and TRBJ1-2; maybe TRBD1 (5 bases). This CDR3 is built from 16 residues. Germline CDR1 and CDR2: SGHTA and FQGNSA. The CDR3 region has the DNA TGCGCCAGCAGCCAAGTGGGAACGGCAGGGACCTATGGCTACACCTTC. Translation: CASSQVGTAGTYGYTF.

The chain carries TRBV5-1 and TRBJ1-2; unclear D gene. Trimming took 9 bases from V and 8 from J, leaving 17 bases between them. The CDR3 has 12 residues. Germline assignment: CDR1 SGHRS and CDR2 YFSETQ. CDR3 sequence (DNA): TGCGCCACCCGAAGAGAGGTTGAAGGCTACACCTTC. Protein product: CATRREVEGYTF. Filled out from reference TRBV5-1 and TRBJ1-2, the complete variable domain reads KAGVTQTPRYLIKTRGQQVTLSCSPISGHRSVSWYQQTPGQGLQFLFEYFSETQRNKGNFPGRFSGRQFSNSRSEMNVSTLELGDSALYLCATRREVEGYTFGSGTRLTVV.

The CDR3 reads CASSTNDRASNQPQHF. In nucleotides, the CDR3 is TGTGCCAGCTCAACGAATGACAGGGCCAGCAATCAGCCCCAGCATTTT. The rearrangement links TRBV18 to TRBJ1-5; 7 nucleotides agree with TRBD1. The trim removed 5 bases at V and 1 base at J, leaving 8 bases unmatched. Germline lookup yields CDR1 KGHSH and CDR2 LQKENI. The CDR3 is made up of 16 amino acids. Full variable domain (rest looked up from reference TRBV18 and TRBJ1-5): NAGVMQNPRHLVRRRGQEARLRCSPMKGHSHVYWYRQLPEEGLKFMVYLQKENIIDESGMPKERFSAEFPKEGPSILRIQQVVRGDSAAYFCASSTNDRASNQPQHFGDGTRLSIL.

V usage is TRBV5-1 and J usage is TRBJ2-7; perhaps TRBD2 as D (6 bases). The CDR3 consists of 12 residues. V gave up 5 bases and J gave up 4 bases, with 10 bases separating them. CDR1 and CDR2 (germline): SGHRS, YFSETQ. This CDR3 is CASREGGYEQYF. The CDR3, as DNA: TGCGCCAGCAGAGAAGGAGGGTACGAGCAGTACTTC.

The chain carries TRBV4-2 and TRBJ2-6; D may be TRBD1 (7 bases). Trimming stripped 0 bases from V and 0 bases from J, with 15 bases between. Germline-derived CDR1 and CDR2 are LGHNA and YNFKEQ. This CDR3 is 19 amino acids long. CDR3 bases: TGTGCCAGCAGCCAAGAAAGGGCAGGGGGAGGCTCTGGGGCCAACGTCCTGACTTTC. It translates to CASSQERAGGGSGANVLTF.

This clone was counted a few times. J is TRBJ1-5 and V is TRBV27; D remains ambiguous. CDR1 and CDR2 (germline): MNHEY, SMNVEV (reference sequence). CDR3 length: 13 amino acids. Trimming stripped 2 bases from V and 3 bases from J, with 5 bases between. The CDR3, as DNA: TGTGCCAGCAGTTTAGTCCCCAATCAGCCCCAGCATTTT. Translated, it gives CASSLVPNQPQHF.

V gene TRBV10-3 combines with J gene TRBJ2-7, with D hard to call. CDR3 length: 14 residues. Trimming left V 3 bases short and J 2 bases short, with 11 bases between. Germline V gives CDR1 ENHRY, CDR2 SYGVKD. The CDR3 here is CAISDVSATYEQYF. In nucleotides, the CDR3 is TGTGCCATCAGTGATGTGTCCGCGACCTACGAGCAGTACTTC.

The gene calls are TRBV18 and TRBJ2-7; TRBD1 is a possible D gene (7 bases). Germline V lookup: CDR1 KGHSH, CDR2 LQKENI. CDR3 length equals 16 residues. V dropped 3 bases and J dropped 2 bases, with 17 bases sitting between them. This CDR3 is CASSPTTTGRPYEQYF. In DNA form, the CDR3 reads TGTGCCAGCTCACCGACCACGACAGGGAGGCCCTACGAGCAGTACTTC. The whole variable domain, remainder taken from reference TRBV18 and TRBJ2-7, is NAGVMQNPRHLVRRRGQEARLRCSPMKGHSHVYWYRQLPEEGLKFMVYLQKENIIDESGMPKERFSAEFPKEGPSILRIQQVVRGDSAAYFCASSPTTTGRPYEQYFGPGTRLTVT.

The rearrangement uses TRBV18 and TRBJ1-1, with 7 nucleotides matching TRBD1. Germline CDR1 KGHSH, CDR2 LQKENI. Trimming at V came to 3 bases and at J to 6 bases, leaving 4 bases not matched to a gene. The CDR3 has 13 amino acids. The CDR3 DNA sequence: TGTGCCAGCTCACCCTTGCAGGGGGCTGAAGCTTTCTTT. Translation gives CASSPLQGAEAFF.

The sample holds a few counts of this clone. The chain recombines TRBV18 with TRBJ1-5; the match to TRBD1 covers 10 bases. This CDR3 comprises 18 residues. Looked up from germline, CDR1 is KGHSH and CDR2 is LQKENI. The V gene end was trimmed by 6 bases and the J gene end by 3 bases; junction bases not matched to a gene: 14. CDR3: CASSITSGTGADNQPQHF. CDR3 sequence (DNA): TGTGCCAGCTCCATTACCTCCGGGACAGGGGCTGACAATCAGCCCCAGCATTTT.

This clone was found a few times. The V call is TRBV5-4, the J call TRBJ2-7; 7 bases agree with TRBD2. The CDR3 runs 15 residues. Losses at the gene ends were 1 base for V and 3 bases for J; bases not matched to a gene: 7. Germline V CDR1 and CDR2: SGHNT, YYREEE (reference sequence). As DNA, the CDR3 is TGTGCCAGCAGCTTGAATCCAGCGGGGAACTACGAGCAGTACTTC. It translates to CASSLNPAGNYEQYF.

The V call is TRBV10-3, the J call TRBJ2-1; TRBD2 aligns across 8 bases. The CDR3 is made up of 18 amino acids. CDR1 is ENHRY and CDR2 is SYGVKD in the germline V gene. V dropped 6 bases and J dropped 5; count of bases not matched to a gene: 18. The CDR3 reads CAIRGESGRGIHHNEQFF. CDR3 DNA sequence: TGTGCCATCAGAGGGGAGAGCGGGAGAGGAATTCATCACAATGAGCAGTTCTTC.

CDR3 in amino acids: CASSLGAGTVNTEAFF. In DNA form, the CDR3 reads TGTGCCAGCAGTTTAGGGGCCGGGACAGTGAACACTGAAGCTTTCTTT. The genes are TRBV27 and TRBJ1-1; TRBD1 matches at 7 bases. This CDR3 is 16 amino acids long. The V gene's germline CDR1 is MNHEY and CDR2 SMNVEV (reference sequence). J lost 0 bases, V lost 2 bases, and 6 bases had no gene match.

The chain's CDR3 is CASSYSSRGANVLTF. The CDR3 DNA follows: TGTGCCAGCAGTTACTCTAGCCGAGGGGCCAACGTCCTGACTTTC. The rearrangement uses TRBV6-5 and TRBJ2-6; no firm D call. This CDR3 has 15 residues. CDR1 is MNHEY, CDR2 SVGAGI, per germline. V was clipped by 0 bases and J by 4 bases, with 7 bases between them.